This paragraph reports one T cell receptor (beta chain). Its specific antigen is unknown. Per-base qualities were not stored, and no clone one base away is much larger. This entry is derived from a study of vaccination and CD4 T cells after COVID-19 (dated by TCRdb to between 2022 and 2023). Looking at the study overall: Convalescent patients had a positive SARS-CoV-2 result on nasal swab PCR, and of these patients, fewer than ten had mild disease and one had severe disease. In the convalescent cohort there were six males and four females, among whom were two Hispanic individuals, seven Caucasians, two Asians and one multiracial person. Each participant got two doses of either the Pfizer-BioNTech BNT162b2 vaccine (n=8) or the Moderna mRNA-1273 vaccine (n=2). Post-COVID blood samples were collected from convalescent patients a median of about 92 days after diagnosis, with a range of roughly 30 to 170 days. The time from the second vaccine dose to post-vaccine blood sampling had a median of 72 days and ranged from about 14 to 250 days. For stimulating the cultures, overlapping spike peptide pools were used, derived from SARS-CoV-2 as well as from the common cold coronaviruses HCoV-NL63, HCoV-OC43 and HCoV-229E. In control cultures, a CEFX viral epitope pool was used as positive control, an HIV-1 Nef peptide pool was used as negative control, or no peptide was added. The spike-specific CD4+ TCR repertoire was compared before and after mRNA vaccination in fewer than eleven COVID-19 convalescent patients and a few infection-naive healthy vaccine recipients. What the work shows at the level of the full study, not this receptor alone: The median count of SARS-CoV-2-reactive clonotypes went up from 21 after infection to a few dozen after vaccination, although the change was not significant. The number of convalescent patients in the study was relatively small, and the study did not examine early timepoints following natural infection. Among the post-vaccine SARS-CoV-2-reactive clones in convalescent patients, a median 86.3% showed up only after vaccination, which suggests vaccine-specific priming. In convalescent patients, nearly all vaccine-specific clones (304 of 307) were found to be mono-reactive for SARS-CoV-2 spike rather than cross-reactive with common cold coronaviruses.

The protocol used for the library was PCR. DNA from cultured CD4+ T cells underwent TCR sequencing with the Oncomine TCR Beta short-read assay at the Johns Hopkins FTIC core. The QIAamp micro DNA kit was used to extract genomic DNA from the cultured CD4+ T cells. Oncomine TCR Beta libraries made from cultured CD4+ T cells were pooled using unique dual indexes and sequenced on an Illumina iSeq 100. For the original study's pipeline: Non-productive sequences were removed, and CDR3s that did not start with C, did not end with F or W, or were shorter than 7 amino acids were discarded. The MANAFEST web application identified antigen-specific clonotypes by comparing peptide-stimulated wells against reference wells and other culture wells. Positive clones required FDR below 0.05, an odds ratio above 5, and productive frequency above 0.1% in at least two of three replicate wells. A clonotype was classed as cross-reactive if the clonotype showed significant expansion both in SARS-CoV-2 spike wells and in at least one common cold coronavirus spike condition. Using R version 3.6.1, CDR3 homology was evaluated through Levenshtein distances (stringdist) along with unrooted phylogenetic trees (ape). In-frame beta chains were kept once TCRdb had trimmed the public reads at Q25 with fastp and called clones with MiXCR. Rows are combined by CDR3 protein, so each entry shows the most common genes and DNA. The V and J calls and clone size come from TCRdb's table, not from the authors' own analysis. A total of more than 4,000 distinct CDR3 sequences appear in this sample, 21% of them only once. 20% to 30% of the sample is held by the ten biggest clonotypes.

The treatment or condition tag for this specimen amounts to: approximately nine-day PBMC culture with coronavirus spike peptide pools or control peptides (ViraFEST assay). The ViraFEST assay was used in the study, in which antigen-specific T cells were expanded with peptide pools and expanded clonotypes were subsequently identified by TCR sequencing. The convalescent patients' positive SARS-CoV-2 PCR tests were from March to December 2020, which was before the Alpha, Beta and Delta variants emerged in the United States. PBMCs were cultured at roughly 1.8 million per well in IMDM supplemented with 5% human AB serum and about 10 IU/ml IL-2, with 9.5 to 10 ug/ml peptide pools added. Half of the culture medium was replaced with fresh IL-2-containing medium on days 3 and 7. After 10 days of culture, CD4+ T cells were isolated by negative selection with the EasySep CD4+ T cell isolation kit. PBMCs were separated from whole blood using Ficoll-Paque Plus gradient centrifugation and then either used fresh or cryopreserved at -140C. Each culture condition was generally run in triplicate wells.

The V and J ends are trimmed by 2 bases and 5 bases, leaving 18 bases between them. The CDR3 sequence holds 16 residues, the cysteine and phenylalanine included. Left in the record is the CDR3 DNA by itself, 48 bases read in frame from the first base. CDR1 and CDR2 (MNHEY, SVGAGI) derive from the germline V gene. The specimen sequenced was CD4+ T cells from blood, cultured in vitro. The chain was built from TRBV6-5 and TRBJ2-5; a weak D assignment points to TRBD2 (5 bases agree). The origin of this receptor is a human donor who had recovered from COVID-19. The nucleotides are TGTGCCAGCAGTTACAATCCGGCTAGCCCCCAGGAGACCCAGTACTTC. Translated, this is CASSYNPASPQETQYF.